This TCR beta chain was retrieved from a study of T cells after somatic rescue of genetic block. The protocol was immunoSEQ multiplex PCR, while the TCRdb copy is restricted to in-frame clones and leaves out a portion. This sample has under 150,000 clones, with 75% to 95% found just once. V gave up 7 bases and J gave up 3 bases, with 10 bases separating them. The germline CDR1 and CDR2 sequences are DFQATT and SNEGSKA (reference sequence). The CDR3 covers 11 residues. The sequenced material came from peripheral blood mononuclear cells (PBMCs). This TCR came from a woman between 18 and 30 years old. The chain employs TRBV20-1 and TRBJ2-7; no definite D call. The CDR3 is CSVQERYEQYF. CDR3 DNA: TGCAGTGTCCAGGAGCGCTACGAGCAGTACTTC.